The 32 T cell receptor beta chains given below trace back to one sample, sequenced in a study of T cell repertoires in cytomegalovirus infection. Via MiXCR, TCRdb re-called the reads, giving one row per CDR3 protein. This table has around 120,000 distinct CDR3 sequences, approximately 24% appearing once. No antigen has been identified for these receptors. Sequenced sample: PBMCs, sequenced either directly or after in vitro stimulation (not recorded which). The source is a human donor in good health (CMV status not recorded). Some clones in this sample may be carry-over from other donors' samples.

The rearrangement links TRBV5-1 to TRBJ2-7; 8 bases are shared with TRBD2. CDR3 length: 15 residues. The trim removed 5 bases at V and 5 bases at J, leaving 12 bases unmatched. CDR1 is SGHRS and CDR2 is YFSETQ in the germline V gene. The CDR3 sequence: CASRTGTSSSHEQYF. CDR3 coding DNA: TGCGCCAGCAGGACTGGGACTAGTTCATCCCACGAGCAGTACTTC. Together with reference TRBV5-1 and TRBJ2-7, the CDR3 gives the full variable domain: KAGVTQTPRYLIKTRGQQVTLSCSPISGHRSVSWYQQTPGQGLQFLFEYFSETQRNKGNFPGRFSGRQFSNSRSEMNVSTLELGDSALYLCASRTGTSSSHEQYFGPGTRLTVT.

This clonotype was detected a few times. The chain joins TRBV11-1 to TRBJ1-1; TRBD1 is a possible D gene (5 bases). Germline V CDR1 and CDR2: SGHAT, FQDESV (reference sequence). The V and J ends lost 2 bases and 6 bases respectively, with 10 bases between them. This CDR3 contains 13 residues. The CDR3 reads CASSLSGTSEAFF. CDR3 nucleotide sequence: TGTGCCAGCAGCTTATCGGGGACCTCTGAAGCTTTCTTT.

There are many counts of this clonotype. The DNA for the CDR3 is TGTGCCAGCGGGCTAGCGGGAGGGAGGCAAGAGACCCAGTACTTC. It codes for CASGLAGGRQETQYF. The chain recombines TRBV7-2 with TRBJ2-5, with TRBD2 identical over 12 bases. J lost 2 bases, V lost 8 bases, and 6 bases had no gene match. The germline gives CDR1 SGHTA, CDR2 FQGNSA. This CDR3 spans 15 amino acids.

The chain is built from TRBV7-9 and TRBJ1-1; D not certain. Germline V lookup: CDR1 SEHNR, CDR2 FQNEAQ (reference sequence). CDR3 length equals 13 residues. V gave up 5 bases and J gave up 1 base, with 8 bases separating them. The CDR3 protein is CASSDTENTEAFF. In DNA, the CDR3 is TGTGCCAGCAGCGACACCGAGAACACTGAAGCTTTCTTT.

The chain links TRBV7-2 to TRBJ2-1, with no clear D. V dropped 5 bases and J dropped 6 bases, with 32 bases sitting between them. This CDR3 has 20 amino acids. Germline V lookup: CDR1 SGHTA, CDR2 FQGNSA. The CDR3 DNA follows: TGTGCCAGCAGCCACCCGACCCTGGCCGGCAGACACGTCCCATTCAATGAGCAGTTCTTC. Its protein is CASSHPTLAGRHVPFNEQFF.

This clonotype was found a few times. The chain has TRBV5-4 and TRBJ2-3, with TRBD2 matching 8 bases. V dropped 2 bases and J dropped 0; count of bases not matched to a gene: 2. CDR3 length equals 15 residues. Germline lookup yields CDR1 SGHNT and CDR2 YYREEE (reference sequence). CDR3 residues: CASSFASGSTDTQYF. For the CDR3, the DNA is TGTGCCAGCAGCTTCGCTAGCGGGAGCACAGATACGCAGTATTTT.

This clonotype was detected many times. This chain links TRBV7-2 with TRBJ1-2; no definite D call. The V gene's germline CDR1 is SGHTA and CDR2 FQGNSA. V lost 5 bases and J lost 4, with 8 bases in between. The CDR3 covers 12 residues. CDR3 sequence reads: CASSPGIYGYTF. CDR3 in DNA: TGTGCCAGCAGCCCGGGCATCTATGGCTACACCTTC.

J is TRBJ1-2 and V is TRBV19; TRBD1 matches 8 bases. The germline gives CDR1 LNHDA, CDR2 SQIVND (reference sequence). V shed 6 bases, J shed 8 bases, and the junction held 5 bases outside the gene matches. The CDR3 extends over 12 amino acids. The CDR3 reads CASRDRGAGYTF. CDR3 DNA: TGTGCCAGTAGAGACAGGGGAGCCGGCTACACCTTC.

This clonotype was detected ten times or more. V and J are TRBV12-3 or TRBV12-4 and TRBJ1-1; D not certain. The CDR3 runs to 15 residues. V dropped 3 bases and J dropped 3 bases, with 14 bases sitting between them. The CDR3 here is CASSFRGRGYTEAFF. CDR3 coding DNA: TGTGCCAGCAGTTTTCGAGGTCGGGGTTACACTGAAGCTTTCTTT.

The genes are TRBV6-8 and TRBJ1-1; D is unclear. The germline V gene has CDR1 MNHGY and CDR2 SAAAGT. The CDR3 sequence is 11 residues long. Trimming removed 5 bases from V and 7 bases from J, with 8 bases in between. This CDR3 reads CASSNRFEAFF. The CDR3 region has the DNA TGTGCCAGCAGTAATAGGTTTGAAGCTTTCTTT.

The V call is TRBV19, the J call TRBJ1-3; D is ambiguous. Germline V gene data show CDR1 as LNHDA and CDR2 as SQIVND (reference sequence). The CDR3 length is 14 residues. V lost 1 base and J lost 1, with 5 bases in between. Written as DNA, the CDR3 is TGTGCCAGTAGTATAGTTCCTTCTGGAAACACCATATATTTT. Encoded protein: CASSIVPSGNTIYF.

This clonotype was detected many times. The J gene is TRBJ1-1, the V gene TRBV12-3 or TRBV12-4; D not certain. This CDR3 comprises 15 residues. V gave up 6 bases and J gave up 3 bases, with 17 bases separating them. CDR3 DNA sequence: TGTGCCAGCAGACCCCTCCGGAGGGCGGACACTGAAGCTTTCTTT. This codes for CASRPLRRADTEAFF.

This clonotype has only a few counts. The chain employs TRBV19 and TRBJ2-1; D not certain. V lost 8 bases to trimming and J lost 7 bases, with 18 bases between them. Germline lookup yields CDR1 LNHDA and CDR2 SQIVND (reference sequence). The CDR3 length is 14 residues. This CDR3 reads CASGDLGPINEQFF. CDR3 nucleotide sequence: TGTGCCAGTGGCGACCTAGGACCGATTAATGAGCAGTTCTTC.

This clonotype occurred a few times. CDR3 region: CASSRTGGELFF. The CDR3 coding sequence is TGTGCCAGCAGCCGCACCGGGGGGGAGCTGTTTTTT. The chain employs TRBV7-6 and TRBJ2-2; D is unclear. The CDR3 is 12 amino acids. V was trimmed by 5 bases and J by 8 bases, leaving 9 bases between them. The germline V gene has CDR1 SGHVS and CDR2 FNYEAQ.

This rearrangement joins TRBV6-1 to TRBJ2-3, with 10 positions matching TRBD2. There are 17 residues in the CDR3. V shed 6 bases, J shed 1 base, and the junction held 10 bases outside the gene matches. Germline values: CDR1 MNHNS, CDR2 SASEGT. The CDR3 sequence: CASSGASGSLGTDTQYF. The CDR3 region has the DNA TGTGCCAGCAGCGGGGCTAGCGGGAGCTTAGGCACAGATACGCAGTATTTT.

The chain links TRBV6-1 to TRBJ2-7; 14 bases fit TRBD2. Germline V gene lookup returns CDR1 MNHNS and CDR2 SASEGT. V lost 6 bases to trimming and J lost 3 bases; unmatched junction nucleotides: 7. The CDR3 spans 16 residues. CDR3 DNA sequence: TGTGCCAGCAGGCCAGGGACTAGCGGGAGTAGCTACGAGCAGTACGTC. Amino acid sequence: CASRPGTSGSSYEQYV.

The chain combines TRBV6-2 or TRBV6-3 with TRBJ1-1; weak D call: TRBD1 (5 bases). The germline V gene has CDR1 MNHEY and CDR2 SVGEGT. The CDR3 covers 12 residues. Trimming pared 10 bases from V and 7 bases from J, leaving 16 bases between. The CDR3: CATAGMRGEAFF. In DNA, the CDR3 is TGTGCCACCGCCGGAATGAGGGGTGAAGCTTTCTTT.

This rearrangement joins TRBV20-1 to TRBJ2-5, with D perhaps being TRBD1 or TRBD2 (6 bases each). The germline V gene has CDR1 DFQATT and CDR2 SNEGSKA (reference sequence). V lost 3 bases to trimming and J lost 5 bases, with 19 bases between them. The CDR3 has 15 residues. The CDR3: CSASRGQAAGETQYF. Written as DNA, the CDR3 is TGCAGTGCTAGTCGGGGGCAGGCGGCAGGGGAGACCCAGTACTTC.

This clonotype came up a few times. The chain couples TRBV6-2 or TRBV6-3 to TRBJ2-1, with 8 bases lining up with TRBD2. There are 16 residues in the CDR3. Germline lookup yields CDR1 MNHEY and CDR2 SVGEGT. The V segment lost 5 bases and the J segment 3 bases; nucleotides outside the gene matches: 9. This CDR3 is CASSPQRGPYYNEQFF. In DNA form, the CDR3 reads TGTGCCAGCAGTCCCCAGCGGGGGCCCTACTACAATGAGCAGTTCTTC.

This clonotype was counted only a few times. This chain links TRBV20-1 with TRBJ2-7, with TRBD2 as a possible D gene (5 bases). The germline V gene encodes CDR1 DFQATT and CDR2 SNEGSKA (reference sequence). V was cut by 5 bases and J by 3 bases, with 8 bases left in between. The CDR3 contains 11 residues. The DNA for the CDR3 is TGCAGTGCTGCCCGGGACTACGAGCAGTACTTC. Protein product: CSAARDYEQYF.

This clonotype has at least ten counts. The CDR3 loop is CASHSGTAGYSGNTIYF. The CDR3 DNA reads as TGTGCCAGCCACTCCGGGACAGCAGGATACTCTGGAAACACCATATATTTT. The chain links TRBV12-3 or TRBV12-4 to TRBJ1-3; 7 bases align to TRBD1. V lost 8 bases and J lost 0; bases outside the gene matches: 13. This CDR3 is 17 amino acids long.

This clonotype is a singleton in its sample. The chain is built from TRBV24-1 and TRBJ2-7; D is possibly TRBD1 (6 bases). Germline loops: CDR1 KGHDR, CDR2 SFDVKD. The V and J ends lost 1 base and 7 bases respectively, with 22 bases between them. This CDR3 region has 17 residues. In nucleotides, the CDR3 is TGTGCCACCAGTGATTTACCCGGGCAGGGGAAGATTCGTGAGCAGTACGTC. Translated, it gives CATSDLPGQGKIREQYV.

This clonotype was counted ten times or more. The genes are TRBV7-2 and TRBJ1-4; no clear D. The CDR3 has 15 residues. Trimming pared 5 bases from V and 1 base from J, leaving 11 bases between. CDR1 and CDR2 from the germline V gene are SGHTA and FQGNSA. The CDR3 coding sequence is TGTGCCAGCAGCCGGACCGCGCAAACTAATGAAAAACTGTTTTTT. This gives the protein CASSRTAQTNEKLFF.

V usage is TRBV6-2 or TRBV6-3 and J usage is TRBJ2-7; 10 bases align to TRBD2. The CDR3 runs 13 residues. CDR1 is MNHEY and CDR2 is SVGEGT in the germline V gene. V was clipped by 10 bases and J by 4 bases; unmatched bases: 7. CDR3: CATRAGGPYEQYF. The CDR3 nucleotides are TGTGCCACCAGAGCGGGAGGGCCATACGAGCAGTACTTC.

This clonotype was recorded at least ten times. The chain couples TRBV7-2 to TRBJ2-1; D is uncertain. CDR1 and CDR2 from the germline V gene are SGHTA and FQGNSA. This CDR3 has 13 residues. With 2 bases removed from V and 9 bases from J, the gap between germline ends came to 11 bases. This chain's CDR3 is CASSLQGAGEQFF. CDR3 in DNA: TGTGCCAGCAGCTTACAAGGAGCAGGTGAGCAGTTCTTC.

This clonotype was recorded at least ten times. The CDR3, as DNA: TGTGCCAGCAGCTCAGGGTTCCCGCCCCAGCATTTT. This gives the protein CASSSGFPPQHF. This chain links TRBV7-2 with TRBJ1-5, with TRBD1 as a possible D gene (5 bases). Germline assignment: CDR1 SGHTA and CDR2 FQGNSA. Between the trimmed V and J ends, which lost 4 bases and 9 bases, there was a span of 10 bases. The CDR3 has 12 residues.

This clonotype was counted a few times. The V and J genes are TRBV29-1 and TRBJ2-6; D gene ambiguous. Trimming stripped 8 bases from V and 5 bases from J, with 16 bases between. This CDR3 has 14 residues. Germline CDR1 SQVTM, CDR2 ANQGSEA. The CDR3 DNA sequence: TGCAGCCCACGGTCACCCTGGAGGGCCAACGTCCTGACTTTC. Protein: CSPRSPWRANVLTF.

The V gene is TRBV28, the J gene TRBJ2-7; TRBD1 is a possible D gene (6 bases). The CDR3 runs to 13 residues. The germline V and J ends were trimmed by 2 bases and 6 bases, with 11 bases remaining between them. CDR1 is MDHEN, CDR2 SYDVKM, per germline. The CDR3 DNA reads TGTGCCAGCAGTTTAGGGGGCGTGAGCGAGCAGTACTTC. This codes for CASSLGGVSEQYF.

This clonotype was detected many times. V gene TRBV7-8 combines with J gene TRBJ1-2, with D perhaps matching TRBD1 (6 bases). Germline CDR1 is SGHVS and CDR2 is FQNEAQ. This CDR3 region has 15 residues. V was pared by 2 bases and J by 4 bases, with 14 bases between. CDR3 loop: CASSLSRGGSYGYTF. DNA of the CDR3: TGTGCCAGCAGCTTAAGTCGGGGGGGCAGCTATGGCTACACCTTC.

This clonotype was observed a handful of times. The rearrangement uses TRBV5-1 and TRBJ1-4; D is unclear. Trimming took off 4 bases at V and 0 bases at J, with 7 bases between the two ends. CDR3 length: 14 amino acids. Germline V gene sequence: CDR1 SGHRS, CDR2 YFSETQ. CDR3 DNA: TGCGCCAGCAGCGCGACAACAACTAATGAAAAACTGTTTTTT. Its translation is CASSATTTNEKLFF.

Written as DNA, the CDR3 is TGTGCCAGCAGTTTATCTGGATACTACTACGAGCAGTACGTC. Amino acids: CASSLSGYYYEQYV. The V call is TRBV28, the J call TRBJ2-7; the D is unclear. V was pared by 1 base and J by 3 bases, with 10 bases between. Germline V gene data show CDR1 as MDHEN and CDR2 as SYDVKM. The CDR3 runs 14 residues.

This clonotype was observed at least ten times. This chain links TRBV15 with TRBJ1-4, with D possibly TRBD1 on 5 matching bases. V was trimmed by 0 bases and J by 8 bases, leaving 13 bases between them. The CDR3 totals 15 residues. Germline CDR1 is LNHNV and CDR2 is YYDKDF (reference sequence). The CDR3, as DNA: TGTGCCACCAGCAGAGATCGGGGGGTTGGAGAAAAACTGTTTTTT. Its translation: CATSRDRGVGEKLFF.